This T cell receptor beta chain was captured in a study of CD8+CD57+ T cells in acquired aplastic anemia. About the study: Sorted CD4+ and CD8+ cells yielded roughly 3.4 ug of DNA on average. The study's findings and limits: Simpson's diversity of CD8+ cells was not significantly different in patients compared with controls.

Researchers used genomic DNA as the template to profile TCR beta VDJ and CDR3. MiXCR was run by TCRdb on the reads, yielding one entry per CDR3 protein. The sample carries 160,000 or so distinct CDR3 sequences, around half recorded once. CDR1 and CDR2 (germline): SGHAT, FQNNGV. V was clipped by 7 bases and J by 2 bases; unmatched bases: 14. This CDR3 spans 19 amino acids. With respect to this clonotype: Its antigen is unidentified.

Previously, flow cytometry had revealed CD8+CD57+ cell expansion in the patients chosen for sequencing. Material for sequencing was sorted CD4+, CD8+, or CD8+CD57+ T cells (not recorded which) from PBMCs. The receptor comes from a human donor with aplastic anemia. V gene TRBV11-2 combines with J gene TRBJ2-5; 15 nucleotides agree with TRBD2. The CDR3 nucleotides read TGTGCCAGCAACCAGGTAGGACTAGCGGGGGGGCTGGAACAAGAGACCCAGTACTTC. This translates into CASNQVGLAGGLEQETQYF.